A selection of T cell receptor beta chains follows, all from one sample in a study of CD8+CD57+ T cells in acquired aplastic anemia. MiXCR was run by TCRdb on the reads, yielding one entry per CDR3 protein. The sample lists roughly 290,000 distinct CDR3 sequences, 50% to 65% occurring once. The sequenced sample was sorted CD4+, CD8+, or CD8+CD57+ T cells (not recorded which) from PBMCs. Receptor source: a human donor with aplastic anemia. CDR3s include the opening cysteine and the closing phenylalanine or tryptophan. The D gene is left open where the match is weak. Rows give clone size only sometimes, using once, few, many, or a class for an expanded clone.

j_gene,abundance,d_gene,v_gene,CDR3aa,CDR3nt
TRBJ2-7,.,TRBD2,TRBV20-1,CSARETSSYEQYF,TGCAGTGCTAGGGAGACTAGCAGCTACGAGCAGTACTTC
TRBJ2-7,.,TRBD2,TRBV27,CASSLPSGRFNEQYF,TGTGCCAGCAGTTTACCGAGCGGGAGGTTCAACGAGCAGTACTTC
TRBJ2-1,.,.,TRBV20-1,CSARSLGHNEQFF,TGCAGTGCTAGAAGCCTCGGGCACAATGAGCAGTTCTTC
TRBJ2-3,few,.,TRBV7-3,CASSLKGADTQYF,TGTGCCAGCAGCTTAAAGGGGGCAGATACGCAGTATTTT
TRBJ1-5,many,TRBD1,TRBV6-5,CASSPWTGRSNQPQHF,TGTGCCAGCAGTCCATGGACAGGGCGCAGCAATCAGCCCCAGCATTTT
TRBJ1-2,.,TRBD1,TRBV12-3/TRBV12-4,CASRRDSVYGYTF,TGTGCCAGCCGAAGGGACAGCGTCTATGGCTACACCTTC
TRBJ1-2,few,TRBD1,TRBV12-3/TRBV12-4,CASSLGTGNGYTF,TGTGCCAGCAGTTTAGGGACAGGGAACGGCTACACCTTC
TRBJ2-3,many,.,TRBV2,CASSPGRNTDTQYF,TGTGCCAGCAGTCCGGGACGGAACACAGATACGCAGTATTTT
TRBJ2-3,.,.,TRBV29-1,CSGTFSTDTQYF,TGCAGCGGGACTTTCAGCACAGATACGCAGTATTTT
TRBJ1-1,few,.,TRBV27,CASSQTRMNTEAFF,TGTGCCAGCAGTCAAACCCGAATGAACACTGAAGCTTTCTTT
TRBJ2-1,many,TRBD2,TRBV11-1,CASSLAGVLTSGGADNEQFF,TGTGCCAGCAGCTTAGCAGGTGTGCTGACTAGCGGGGGGGCAGACAATGAGCAGTTCTTC
TRBJ2-3,.,.,TRBV20-1,CSASGYNEQYF,TGCAGTGCTAGCGGTTACAATGAGCAGTATTTT
TRBJ2-1,.,.,TRBV5-4,CASSLGLTRFF,TGTGCCAGCAGCTTGGGTCTAACTCGGTTCTTC
TRBJ1-5,many,TRBD1,TRBV24-1,CATQARQGGQPQHF,TGTGCCACCCAGGCGCGACAGGGAGGTCAGCCCCAGCATTTT
TRBJ2-3,many,.,TRBV5-1,CASSFASTDTQYF,TGCGCCAGCAGCTTTGCGAGCACAGATACGCAGTATTTT
TRBJ2-6,few,.,TRBV9,CASSLAGTAISGANVLTF,TGTGCCAGCAGCTTAGCCGGGACCGCTATCTCTGGGGCCAACGTCCTGACTTTC
TRBJ2-7,many,.,TRBV6-5,CASSPRLRTEYEQYF,TGTGCCAGCAGCCCCAGGTTAAGGACCGAGTACGAGCAGTACTTC
TRBJ1-2,few,.,TRBV7-9,CASSLAPGYTF,TGTGCCAGCAGCTTAGCTCCCGGCTACACCTTC
TRBJ2-5,many,.,TRBV20-1,CSAKPGGGIADF,TGCAGTGCCAAGCCTGGAGGGGGCATAGCGGATTTC
TRBJ2-7,.,.,TRBV5-1,CASSVGIAYEQYF,TGCGCCAGCAGTGTAGGGATAGCCTACGAGCAGTACTTC
TRBJ2-1,many,TRBD2,TRBV7-3,CASSSGLVYNEQFF,TGTGCCAGCAGCTCTGGACTAGTCTACAATGAGCAGTTCTTC
TRBJ2-4,.,.,TRBV20-1,CSAPSGVAKNIQYF,TGCAGTGCTCCATCCGGGGTAGCCAAAAACATTCAGTACTTC
TRBJ2-7,few,.,TRBV6-1,CASSEVAYEQYF,TGTGCCAGCAGTGAAGTGGCCTACGAGCAGTACTTC
TRBJ1-6,many,.,TRBV6-5,CASSPSWGDSPLHF,TGTGCCAGCAGCCCCTCGTGGGGGGATTCACCCCTCCACTTT
TRBJ1-1,.,.,TRBV7-8,CASSSGLATEAFF,TGTGCCAGCAGCTCAGGGTTGGCGACTGAAGCTTTCTTT
TRBJ1-5,few,TRBD1,TRBV7-3,CASSQTGNQPQHF,TGTGCCAGCAGCCAGACAGGGAATCAGCCCCAGCATTTT
TRBJ2-7,.,TRBD1,TRBV11-2,CASSNTGTGAYEQYF,TGTGCCAGCAGCAATACCGGGACAGGAGCCTACGAGCAGTACTTC
TRBJ2-2,once,.,TRBV20-1,CSASRGRGTGELFF,TGCAGTGCTAGTCGGGGGCGAGGCACCGGGGAGCTGTTTTTT
TRBJ1-1,.,.,TRBV7-6,CASSLGKGQRTEAFF,TGTGCCAGCAGCTTAGGGAAGGGGCAGCGCACTGAAGCTTTCTTT
TRBJ1-6,once,.,TRBV20-1,CSAYSEFNSPLYF,TGCAGTGCCTACTCGGAGTTTAACTCACCCCTCTACTTT
TRBJ2-7,once,.,TRBV7-9,CASSSGLGPYEQYF,TGTGCCAGCAGCTCGGGTCTTGGGCCCTACGAGCAGTACTTC
TRBJ2-7,.,.,TRBV7-6,CASSLGGEEQYF,TGTGCCAGCAGCTTAGGGGGGGAAGAGCAGTACTTC
TRBJ2-1,many,.,TRBV19,CASSNFPYNEQFF,TGTGCCAGTAGTAACTTTCCTTACAATGAGCAGTTCTTC
TRBJ1-5,.,.,TRBV10-3,CAMGNGQPQHF,TGTGCCATGGGGAATGGGCAGCCCCAGCATTTT
TRBJ1-6,few,.,TRBV7-2,CASSILDSNSPLHF,TGTGCCAGCAGCATACTGGACAGCAATTCACCCCTCCACTTT
TRBJ2-1,many,TRBD1,TRBV5-8,CASSPGTGNLNEQFF,TGTGCCAGCAGCCCCGGGACAGGGAATTTAAATGAGCAGTTCTTC
TRBJ1-5,few,.,TRBV20-1,CSAPQGNLNQPQHF,TGCAGTGCTCCACAGGGAAACCTAAATCAGCCCCAGCATTTT
TRBJ2-3,.,TRBD1,TRBV20-1,CSARSPQGALTDTQYF,TGCAGTGCTAGGTCCCCACAGGGGGCACTCACAGATACGCAGTATTTT
TRBJ1-5,few,TRBD1,TRBV10-3,CAIRRTGRSYEHF,TGTGCCATCAGAAGGACAGGGAGATCCTACGAGCATTTT
TRBJ2-2,many,.,TRBV3-1,CASSDVGGELFF,TGTGCCAGCAGCGACGTGGGGGGGGAGCTGTTTTTT
TRBJ2-3,.,.,TRBV10-3,CASSLIRRSSTDTQYF,TGTGCCAGCAGTTTAATCCGACGATCTAGCACAGATACGCAGTATTTT
TRBJ1-1,many,TRBD1,TRBV3-1,CASSPTGVWGQGSEAFF,TGTGCCAGCAGCCCAACTGGTGTCTGGGGACAGGGATCTGAAGCTTTCTTT
TRBJ1-1,many,.,TRBV6-4,CASSARGAAGTEAFF,TGTGCCAGCAGTGCCCGCGGGGCCGCGGGCACTGAAGCTTTCTTT
TRBJ1-1,few,.,TRBV7-8,CASSFGVGGTEAFF,TGTGCCAGCAGCTTCGGCGTGGGTGGCACTGAAGCTTTCTTT
TRBJ2-3,.,TRBD2,TRBV6-5,CASRDSGLAGGSTDTQYF,TGTGCCAGCAGAGACTCGGGACTAGCGGGGGGAAGCACAGATACGCAGTATTTT
TRBJ2-3,many,TRBD1,TRBV5-1,CASSLGTGSKDTQYF,TGCGCCAGCAGCTTAGGGACAGGGAGCAAAGATACGCAGTATTTT
TRBJ1-1,once,.,TRBV29-1,CSVDEGTEAFF,TGCAGCGTTGATGAAGGGACTGAAGCTTTCTTT
TRBJ2-7,many,TRBD1,TRBV5-1,CASSVTGVNPYEQYF,TGCGCCAGCAGCGTTACAGGGGTAAATCCCTACGAGCAGTACTTC
TRBJ1-2,many,TRBD1,TRBV6-5,CASSYTGAGYTF,TGTGCCAGCAGTTACACAGGGGCGGGCTACACCTTC
TRBJ1-1,.,.,TRBV7-9,CASSLVGLEAFF,TGTGCCAGCAGCTTGGTCGGACTTGAAGCTTTCTTT
TRBJ1-5,.,.,TRBV24-1,CATSDSGGINQPQHF,TGTGCCACCAGTGATTCGGGGGGGATCAATCAGCCCCAGCATTTT
TRBJ1-5,many,.,TRBV7-9,CASSYSSSGQPQHF,TGTGCCAGCAGCTACAGCTCGTCCGGTCAGCCCCAGCATTTT
TRBJ1-5,.,TRBD1,TRBV20-1,CSARNPGQANQPQHF,TGCAGTGCTCGAAACCCTGGACAGGCGAATCAGCCCCAGCATTTT
TRBJ2-5,many,.,TRBV20-1,CSARGGYDGMETQYF,TGCAGTGCTAGAGGGGGGTACGACGGGATGGAGACCCAGTACTTC
TRBJ1-1,.,.,TRBV29-1,CSVEGQRNTEAFF,TGCAGCGTTGAAGGACAGCGCAACACTGAAGCTTTCTTT
TRBJ2-3,.,.,TRBV5-1,CASSLGGGGTDTQYF,TGCGCCAGCAGCTTGGGAGGTGGGGGCACAGATACGCAGTATTTT
TRBJ2-7,few,.,TRBV20-1,CSARKNYEQYF,TGCAGTGCTAGAAAGAACTACGAGCAGTACTTC
TRBJ1-2,.,TRBD1,TRBV20-1,CSAYEGTDGYTF,TGCAGTGCATACGAAGGGACAGATGGCTACACCTTC
TRBJ1-6,.,TRBD1,TRBV4-1,CASRPLDRVNSPLHF,TGTGCCAGCAGGCCCCTAGACAGGGTAAATTCACCCCTCCACTTT
TRBJ1-3,many,.,TRBV11-2,CASSLGGLSSGSYF,TGTGCCAGCAGCTTAGGGGGGCTTTCATCGGGATCATATTTT